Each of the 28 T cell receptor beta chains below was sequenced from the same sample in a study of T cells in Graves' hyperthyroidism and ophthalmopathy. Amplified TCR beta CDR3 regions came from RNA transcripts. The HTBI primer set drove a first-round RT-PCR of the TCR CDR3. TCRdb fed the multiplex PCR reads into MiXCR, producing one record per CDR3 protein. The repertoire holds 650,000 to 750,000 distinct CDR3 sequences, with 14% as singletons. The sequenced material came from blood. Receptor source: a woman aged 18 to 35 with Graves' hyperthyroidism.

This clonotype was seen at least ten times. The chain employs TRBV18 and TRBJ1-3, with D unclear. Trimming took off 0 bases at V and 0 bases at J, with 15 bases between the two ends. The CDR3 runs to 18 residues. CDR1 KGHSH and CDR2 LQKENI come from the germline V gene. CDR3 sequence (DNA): TGTGCCAGCTCACCACCGGATAACAGCGGGTACTCTGGAAACACCATATATTTT. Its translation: CASSPPDNSGYSGNTIYF.

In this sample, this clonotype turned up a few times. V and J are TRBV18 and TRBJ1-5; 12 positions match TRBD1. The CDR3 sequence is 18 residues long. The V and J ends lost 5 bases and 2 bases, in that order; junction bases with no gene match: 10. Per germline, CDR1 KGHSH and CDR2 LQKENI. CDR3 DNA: TGTGCCAGCTCAACTGGGACAGGGGGCGCAGGTCGCAATCAGCCCCAGCATTTT. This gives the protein CASSTGTGGAGRNQPQHF.

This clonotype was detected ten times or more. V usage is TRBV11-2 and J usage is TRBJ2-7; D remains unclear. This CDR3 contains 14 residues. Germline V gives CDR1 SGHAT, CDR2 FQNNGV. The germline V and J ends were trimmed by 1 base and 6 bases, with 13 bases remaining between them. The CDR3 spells CASSLGLDFFEQYF. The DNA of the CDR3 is TGTGCCAGCAGCTTAGGACTGGATTTCTTCGAGCAGTACTTC.

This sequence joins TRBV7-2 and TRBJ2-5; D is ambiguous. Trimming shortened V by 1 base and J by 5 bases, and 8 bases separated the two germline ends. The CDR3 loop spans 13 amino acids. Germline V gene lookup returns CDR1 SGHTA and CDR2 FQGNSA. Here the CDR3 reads CASSLGGYETQYF. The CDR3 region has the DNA TGTGCCAGCAGCTTAGGGGGTTATGAGACCCAGTACTTC.

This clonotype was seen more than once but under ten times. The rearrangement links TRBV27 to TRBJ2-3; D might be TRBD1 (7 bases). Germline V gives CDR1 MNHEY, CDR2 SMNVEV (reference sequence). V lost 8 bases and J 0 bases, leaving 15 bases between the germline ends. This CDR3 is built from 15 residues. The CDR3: CASGGTASSTDTQYF. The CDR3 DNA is TGTGCCAGCGGAGGGACAGCCTCTAGCACAGATACGCAGTATTTT.

CDR3 sequence (DNA): TGTGCCAGCAGTTTCATAGGAAGGGAGCTGTTTTTT. Protein: CASSFIGRELFF. This chain connects TRBV28 to TRBJ2-2; D not certain. Per the germline V gene, CDR1 is MDHEN and CDR2 is SYDVKM. The ends were cut back, 3 bases at V and 9 bases at J, with 8 bases in the middle. The CDR3 contains 12 residues.

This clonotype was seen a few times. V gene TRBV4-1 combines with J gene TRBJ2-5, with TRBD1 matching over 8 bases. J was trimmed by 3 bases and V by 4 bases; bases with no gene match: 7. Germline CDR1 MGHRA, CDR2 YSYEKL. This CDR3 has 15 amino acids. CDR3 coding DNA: TGCGCCAGCAGCCCCGAAGGACAGGGCAAAGAGACCCAGTACTTC. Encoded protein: CASSPEGQGKETQYF.

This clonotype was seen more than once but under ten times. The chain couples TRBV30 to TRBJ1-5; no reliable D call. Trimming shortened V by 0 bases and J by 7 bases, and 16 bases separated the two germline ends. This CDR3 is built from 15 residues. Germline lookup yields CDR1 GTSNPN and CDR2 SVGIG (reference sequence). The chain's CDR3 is CAWSVQDGVYQPQHF. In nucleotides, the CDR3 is TGTGCCTGGAGTGTACAAGACGGGGTATACCAGCCCCAGCATTTT.

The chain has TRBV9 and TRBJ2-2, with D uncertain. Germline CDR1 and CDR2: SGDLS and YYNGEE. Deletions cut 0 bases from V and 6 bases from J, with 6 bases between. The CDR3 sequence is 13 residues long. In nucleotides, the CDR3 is TGTGCCAGCAGCGTAGGAGGCCCCGGGGAGCTGTTTTTT. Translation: CASSVGGPGELFF.

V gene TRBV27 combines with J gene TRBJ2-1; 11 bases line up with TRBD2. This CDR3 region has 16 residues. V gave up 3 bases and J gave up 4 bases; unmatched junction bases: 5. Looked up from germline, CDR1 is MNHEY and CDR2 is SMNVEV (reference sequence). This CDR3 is CASSLTSGDLYNEQFF. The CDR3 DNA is TGTGCCAGCAGTTTGACTAGCGGGGACCTTTACAATGAGCAGTTCTTC.

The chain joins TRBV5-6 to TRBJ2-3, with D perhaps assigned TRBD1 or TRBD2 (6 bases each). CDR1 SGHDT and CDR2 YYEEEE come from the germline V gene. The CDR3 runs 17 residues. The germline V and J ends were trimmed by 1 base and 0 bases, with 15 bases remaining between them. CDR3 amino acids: CASSLTLTGTSTDTQYF. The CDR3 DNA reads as TGTGCCAGCAGCTTGACTCTAACAGGGACTAGCACAGATACGCAGTATTTT.

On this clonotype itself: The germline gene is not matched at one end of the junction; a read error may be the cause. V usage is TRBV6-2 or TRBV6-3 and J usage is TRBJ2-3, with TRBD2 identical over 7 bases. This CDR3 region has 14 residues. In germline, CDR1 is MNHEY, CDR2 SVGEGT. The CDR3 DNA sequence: TGTGCCAGCAGTGGGGCTAGCGGCACAGGTACGCAGTATTTT. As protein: CASSGASGTGTQYF.

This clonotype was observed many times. CDR3 protein: CASSFHSEEQYF. CDR3 DNA sequence: TGTGCCAGCAGCTTCCATTCAGAAGAGCAGTACTTC. The chain has TRBV7-2 and TRBJ2-7; D is unresolved. This CDR3 is built from 12 residues. Trimming took 3 bases from V and 7 from J, leaving 10 bases between them. Germline V lookup: CDR1 SGHTA, CDR2 FQGNSA.

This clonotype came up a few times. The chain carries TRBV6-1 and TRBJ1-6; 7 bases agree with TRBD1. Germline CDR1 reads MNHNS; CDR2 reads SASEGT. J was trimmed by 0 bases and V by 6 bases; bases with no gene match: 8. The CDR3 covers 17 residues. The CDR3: CASRRTYRGSYNSPLHF. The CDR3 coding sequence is TGTGCCAGCAGGAGAACTTACAGGGGCTCCTATAATTCACCCCTCCACTTT.

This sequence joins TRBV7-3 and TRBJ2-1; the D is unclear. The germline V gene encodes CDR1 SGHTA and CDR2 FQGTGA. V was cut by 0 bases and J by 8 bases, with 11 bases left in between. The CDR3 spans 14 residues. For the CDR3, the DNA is TGTGCCAGCAGCTTAACAGTAGTGGACCATGAGCAGTTCTTC. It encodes CASSLTVVDHEQFF.

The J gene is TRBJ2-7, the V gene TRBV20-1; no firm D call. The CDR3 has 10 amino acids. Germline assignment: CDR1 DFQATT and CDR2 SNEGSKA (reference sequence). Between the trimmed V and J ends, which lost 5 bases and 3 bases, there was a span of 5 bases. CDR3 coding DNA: TGCAGTGCTTTAGGCTACGAGCAGTACTTC. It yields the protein CSALGYEQYF.

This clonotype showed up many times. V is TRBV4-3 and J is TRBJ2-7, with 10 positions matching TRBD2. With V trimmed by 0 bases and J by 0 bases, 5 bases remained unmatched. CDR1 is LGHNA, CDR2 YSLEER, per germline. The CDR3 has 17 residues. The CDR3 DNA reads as TGCGCCAGCAGCCAAGATCTAACTAGCGGGAACTCCTACGAGCAGTACTTC. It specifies CASSQDLTSGNSYEQYF.

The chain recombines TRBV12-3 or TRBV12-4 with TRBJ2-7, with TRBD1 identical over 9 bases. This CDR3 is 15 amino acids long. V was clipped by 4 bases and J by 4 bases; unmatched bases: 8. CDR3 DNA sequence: TGTGCCAGCAGTTCCTACACCGGGACAGGGTACGAGCAGTACTTC. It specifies CASSSYTGTGYEQYF.

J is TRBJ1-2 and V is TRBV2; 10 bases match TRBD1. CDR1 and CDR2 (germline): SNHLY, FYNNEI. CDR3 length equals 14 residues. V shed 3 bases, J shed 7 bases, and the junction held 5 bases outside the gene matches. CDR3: CASSDQTGGGGYTF. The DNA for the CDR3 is TGTGCCAGCAGTGATCAGACAGGGGGCGGTGGCTACACCTTC.

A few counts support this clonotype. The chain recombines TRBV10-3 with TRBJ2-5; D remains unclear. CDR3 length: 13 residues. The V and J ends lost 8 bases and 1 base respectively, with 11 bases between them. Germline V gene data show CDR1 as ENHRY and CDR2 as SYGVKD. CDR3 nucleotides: TGTGCCATCGGAGTTAAGGCCCAAGAGACCCAGTACTTC. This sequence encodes CAIGVKAQETQYF.

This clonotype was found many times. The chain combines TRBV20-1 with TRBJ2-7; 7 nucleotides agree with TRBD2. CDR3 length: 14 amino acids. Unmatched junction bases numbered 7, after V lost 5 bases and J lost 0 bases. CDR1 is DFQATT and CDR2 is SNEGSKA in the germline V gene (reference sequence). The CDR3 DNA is TGCAGTGCTCCAGCGGGATGGATCTCCTACGAGCAGTACTTC. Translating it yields CSAPAGWISYEQYF.

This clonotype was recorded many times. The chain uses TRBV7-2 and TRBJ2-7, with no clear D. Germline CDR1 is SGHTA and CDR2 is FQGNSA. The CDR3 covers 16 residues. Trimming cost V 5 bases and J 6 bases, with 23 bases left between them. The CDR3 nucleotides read TGTGCCAGCAGCCCGTTCTTCCGGGCCAAGCGAGCCGAGCAGTACTTC. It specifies CASSPFFRAKRAEQYF.

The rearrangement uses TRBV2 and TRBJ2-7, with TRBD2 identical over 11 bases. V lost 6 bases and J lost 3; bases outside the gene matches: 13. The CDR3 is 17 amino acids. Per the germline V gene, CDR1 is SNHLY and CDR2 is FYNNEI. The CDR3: CASSDDQLAGVLYEQYF. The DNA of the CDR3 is TGTGCCAGCAGCGACGACCAACTAGCGGGAGTTCTCTACGAGCAGTACTTC.

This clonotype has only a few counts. The CDR3 nucleotides are TGTGCCAGCAGCCCGGCCGGGGGACAGCCTAATGAAAAACTGTTTTTT. Amino acids: CASSPAGGQPNEKLFF. The genes are TRBV4-2 and TRBJ1-4; 7 bases are a match to TRBD1. Trimming at V came to 4 bases and at J to 3 bases, leaving 8 bases not matched to a gene. This CDR3 is built from 16 residues. Germline V gene lookup returns CDR1 LGHNA and CDR2 YNFKEQ.

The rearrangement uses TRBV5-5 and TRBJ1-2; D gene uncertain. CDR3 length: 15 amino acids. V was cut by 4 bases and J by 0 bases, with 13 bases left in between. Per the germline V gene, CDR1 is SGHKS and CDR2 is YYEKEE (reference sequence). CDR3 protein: CASSLHTSSNYGYTF. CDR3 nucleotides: TGTGCCAGCAGCCTGCACACAAGTTCTAACTATGGCTACACCTTC.

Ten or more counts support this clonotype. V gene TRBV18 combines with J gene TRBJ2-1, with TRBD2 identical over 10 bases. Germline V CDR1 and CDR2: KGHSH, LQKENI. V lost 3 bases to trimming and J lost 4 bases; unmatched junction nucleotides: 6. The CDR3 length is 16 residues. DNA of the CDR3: TGTGCCAGCTCACCGCAGCGGGAGGGCATATACAATGAGCAGTTCTTC. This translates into CASSPQREGIYNEQFF.

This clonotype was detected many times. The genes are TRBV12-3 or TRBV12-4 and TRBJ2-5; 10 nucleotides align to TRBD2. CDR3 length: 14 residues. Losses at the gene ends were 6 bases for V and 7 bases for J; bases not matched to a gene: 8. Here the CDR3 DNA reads TGTGCCAGCAGGCTAGCGGGAGTTCGTGGGACCCAGTACTTC. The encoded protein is CASRLAGVRGTQYF.

CDR3 bases: TGCAGTGCTACCCTGGACAGGGACTACAATGAGCAGTTCTTC. Translation: CSATLDRDYNEQFF. J is TRBJ2-1 and V is TRBV20-1; 8 bases match TRBD1. Unmatched junction bases numbered 5, after V lost 4 bases and J lost 3 bases. Per germline, CDR1 DFQATT and CDR2 SNEGSKA (reference sequence). This CDR3 comprises 14 residues.